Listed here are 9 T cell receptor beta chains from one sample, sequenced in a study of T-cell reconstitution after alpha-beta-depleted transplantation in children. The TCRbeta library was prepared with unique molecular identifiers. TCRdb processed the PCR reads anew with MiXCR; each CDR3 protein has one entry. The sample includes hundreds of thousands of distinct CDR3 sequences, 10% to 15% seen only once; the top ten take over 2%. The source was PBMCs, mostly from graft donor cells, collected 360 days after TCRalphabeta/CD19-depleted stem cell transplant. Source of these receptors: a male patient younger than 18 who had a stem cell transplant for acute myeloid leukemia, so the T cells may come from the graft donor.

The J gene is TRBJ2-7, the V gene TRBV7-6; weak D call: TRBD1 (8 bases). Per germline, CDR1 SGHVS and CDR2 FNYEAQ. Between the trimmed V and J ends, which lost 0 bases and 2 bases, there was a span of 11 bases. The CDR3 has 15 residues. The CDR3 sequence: CASSLAQGGAYEQYF. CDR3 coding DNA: TGTGCCAGCAGCTTAGCACAGGGGGGGGCCTACGAGCAGTACTTC.

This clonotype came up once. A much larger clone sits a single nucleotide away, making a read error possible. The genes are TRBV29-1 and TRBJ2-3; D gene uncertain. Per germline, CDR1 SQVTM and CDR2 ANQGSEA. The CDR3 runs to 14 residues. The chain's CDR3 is CRVEVWGRTDTQYF. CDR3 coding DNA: TGCAGAGTTGAAGTCTGGGGTCGCACAGATACGCAGTATTTT.

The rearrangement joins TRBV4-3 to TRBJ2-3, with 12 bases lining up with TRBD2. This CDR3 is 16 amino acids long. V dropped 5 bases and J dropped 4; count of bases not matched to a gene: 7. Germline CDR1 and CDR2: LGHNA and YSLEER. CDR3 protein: CASSSVLAGGADTQYF. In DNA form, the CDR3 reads TGCGCCAGCAGCTCTGTTCTAGCGGGAGGGGCAGATACGCAGTATTTT.

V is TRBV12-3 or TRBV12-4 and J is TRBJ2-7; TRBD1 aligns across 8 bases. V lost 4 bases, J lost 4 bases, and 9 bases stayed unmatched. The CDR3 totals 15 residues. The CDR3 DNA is TGTGCCAGCAGTTCCAGGACAGGGACGGGGTACGAGCAGTACTTC. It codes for CASSSRTGTGYEQYF.

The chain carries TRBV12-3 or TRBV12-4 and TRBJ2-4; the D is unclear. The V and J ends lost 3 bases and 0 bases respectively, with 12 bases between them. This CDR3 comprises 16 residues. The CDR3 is CASSFSAILAKNIQYF. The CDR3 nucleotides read TGTGCCAGCAGTTTCTCAGCGATCCTAGCCAAAAACATTCAGTACTTC.

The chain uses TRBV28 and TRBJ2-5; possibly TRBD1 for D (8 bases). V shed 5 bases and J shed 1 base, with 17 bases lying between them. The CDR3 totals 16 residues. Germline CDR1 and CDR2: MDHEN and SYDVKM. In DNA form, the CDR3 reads TGTGCCAGCAGTCCCCACAGGGGGGGGGCCCAAGAGACCCAGTACTTC. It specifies CASSPHRGGAQETQYF.

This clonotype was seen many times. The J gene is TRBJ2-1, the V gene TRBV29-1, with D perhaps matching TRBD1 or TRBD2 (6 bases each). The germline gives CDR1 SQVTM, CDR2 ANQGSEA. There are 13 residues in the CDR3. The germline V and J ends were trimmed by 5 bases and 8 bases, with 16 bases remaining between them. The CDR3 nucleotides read TGCAGCGTTCTCGGGGGCCAGCGGTATGAGCAGTTCTTC. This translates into CSVLGGQRYEQFF.

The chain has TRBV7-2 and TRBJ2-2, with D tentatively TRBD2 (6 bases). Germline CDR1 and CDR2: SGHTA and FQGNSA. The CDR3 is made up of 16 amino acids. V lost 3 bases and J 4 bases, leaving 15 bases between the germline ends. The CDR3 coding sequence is TGTGCCAGCAGCTTGGCTAGCGATCTCTCCACCGGGGAGCTGTTTTTT. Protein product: CASSLASDLSTGELFF.

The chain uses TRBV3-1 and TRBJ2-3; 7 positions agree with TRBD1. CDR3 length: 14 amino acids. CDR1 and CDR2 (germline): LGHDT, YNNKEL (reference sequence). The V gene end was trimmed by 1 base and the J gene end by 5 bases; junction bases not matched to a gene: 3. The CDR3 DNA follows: TGTGCCAGCAGCCAAGGAGGGGGCATAGATACGCAGTATTTT. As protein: CASSQGGGIDTQYF.